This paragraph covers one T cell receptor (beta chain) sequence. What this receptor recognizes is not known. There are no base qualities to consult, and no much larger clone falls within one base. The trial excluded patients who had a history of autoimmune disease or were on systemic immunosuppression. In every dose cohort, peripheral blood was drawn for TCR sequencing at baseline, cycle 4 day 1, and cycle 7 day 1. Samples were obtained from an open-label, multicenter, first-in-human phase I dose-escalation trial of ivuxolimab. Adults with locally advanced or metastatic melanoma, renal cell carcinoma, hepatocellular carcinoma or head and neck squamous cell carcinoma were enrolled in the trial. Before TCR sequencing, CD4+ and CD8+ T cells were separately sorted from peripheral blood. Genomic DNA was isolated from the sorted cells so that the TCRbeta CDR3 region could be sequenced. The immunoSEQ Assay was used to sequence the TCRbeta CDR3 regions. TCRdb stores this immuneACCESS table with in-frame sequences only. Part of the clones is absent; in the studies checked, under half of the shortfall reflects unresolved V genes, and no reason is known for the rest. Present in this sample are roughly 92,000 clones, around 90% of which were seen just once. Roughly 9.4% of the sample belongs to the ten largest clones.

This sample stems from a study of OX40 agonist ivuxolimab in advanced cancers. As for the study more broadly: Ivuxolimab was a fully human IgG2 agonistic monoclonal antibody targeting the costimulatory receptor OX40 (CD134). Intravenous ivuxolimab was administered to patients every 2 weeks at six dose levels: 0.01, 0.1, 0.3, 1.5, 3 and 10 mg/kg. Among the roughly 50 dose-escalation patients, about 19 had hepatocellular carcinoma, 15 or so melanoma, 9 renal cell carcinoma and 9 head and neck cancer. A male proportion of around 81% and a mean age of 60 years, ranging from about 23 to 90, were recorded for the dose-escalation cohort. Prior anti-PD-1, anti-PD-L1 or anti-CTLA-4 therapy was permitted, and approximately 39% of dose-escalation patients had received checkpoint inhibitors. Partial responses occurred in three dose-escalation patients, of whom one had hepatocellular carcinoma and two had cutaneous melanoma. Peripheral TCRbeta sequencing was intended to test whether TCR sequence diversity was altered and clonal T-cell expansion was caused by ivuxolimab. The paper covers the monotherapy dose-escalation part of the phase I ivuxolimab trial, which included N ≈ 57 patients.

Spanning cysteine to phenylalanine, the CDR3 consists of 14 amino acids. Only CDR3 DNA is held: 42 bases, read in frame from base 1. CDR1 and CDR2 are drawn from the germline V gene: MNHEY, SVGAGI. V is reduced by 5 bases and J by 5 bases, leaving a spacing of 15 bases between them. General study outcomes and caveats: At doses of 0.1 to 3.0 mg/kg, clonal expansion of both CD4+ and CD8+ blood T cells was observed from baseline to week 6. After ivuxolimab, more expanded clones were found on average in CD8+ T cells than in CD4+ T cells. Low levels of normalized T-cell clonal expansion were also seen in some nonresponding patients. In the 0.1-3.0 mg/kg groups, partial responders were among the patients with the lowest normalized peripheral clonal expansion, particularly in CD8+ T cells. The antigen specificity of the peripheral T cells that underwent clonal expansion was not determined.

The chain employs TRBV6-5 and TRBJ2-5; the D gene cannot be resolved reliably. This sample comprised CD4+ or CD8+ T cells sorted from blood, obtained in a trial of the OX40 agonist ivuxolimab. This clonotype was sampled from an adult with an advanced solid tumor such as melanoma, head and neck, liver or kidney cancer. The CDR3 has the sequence CASSPRTGAETQYF. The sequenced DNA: TGTGCCAGCAGTCCACGGACCGGTGCGGAGACCCAGTACTTC.